A single sample is the source of the 28 T cell receptor beta chains below, sequenced in a study of blood T cell repertoires in COVID-19. Method: immunoSEQ multiplex PCR; TCRdb's copy keeps in-frame clones and lacks some. Of about 180,000 clones in the sample, 88% are singletons; the top ten hold approximately 9.4%. Sequencing was done on a sample of PBMCs or T cells enriched from blood (not recorded which). These receptors were collected from a woman aged 18-29 years who had recovered from COVID-19.

This chain links TRBV18 with TRBJ2-5, with TRBD2 matching 9 bases. CDR3 length: 15 residues. The V segment lost 3 bases and the J segment 3 bases; nucleotides outside the gene matches: 5. Germline V CDR1 and CDR2: KGHSH, LQKENI. The CDR3, as DNA: TGTGCCAGCTCACCCCTAGCGGGGAAGGAAGAGACCCAGTACTTC. This translates into CASSPLAGKEETQYF.

DNA for the CDR3: TGCGCCAGCAGCCAAACACCCCCGGGAGTTGGGAACACTGAAGCTTTCTTT. This sequence encodes CASSQTPPGVGNTEAFF. J is TRBJ1-1 and V is TRBV4-3; D is ambiguous. Deletions cut 2 bases from V and 1 base from J, with 17 bases between. This CDR3 comprises 17 residues. CDR1 LGHNA and CDR2 YSLEER come from the germline V gene.

The chain uses TRBV20-1 and TRBJ1-1; a weak D match, TRBD1 (6 bases). CDR1 DFQATT and CDR2 SNEGSKA come from the germline V gene (reference sequence). The CDR3 totals 11 residues. The CDR3: CVRGARTEAFF. CDR3 DNA: TGCGTTCGGGGGGCGCGGACTGAAGCTTTCTTT.

The CDR3, as DNA: TGTGCCAGCAGTACCTTCGGCAGGGCTGGTGAGCAGTACTTC. Translating it yields CASSTFGRAGEQYF. The gene calls are TRBV6-5 and TRBJ2-7, with D possibly being TRBD1 (5 bases). The CDR3 has 14 residues. The germline V gene has CDR1 MNHEY and CDR2 SVGAGI. Trimming shortened V by 5 bases and J by 7 bases, and 18 bases separated the two germline ends.

The gene calls are TRBV7-9 and TRBJ2-3; 8 bases map to TRBD2. V was pared by 4 bases and J by 5 bases, with 2 bases of the junction left unmatched. This CDR3 is built from 13 residues. CDR1 and CDR2 (germline): SEHNR, FQNEAQ (reference sequence). Here the CDR3 DNA reads TGTGCCAGCAGCTCGCTAGCGGGAGATACGCAGTATTTT. Residues: CASSSLAGDTQYF. Full variable domain (rest looked up from reference TRBV7-9 and TRBJ2-3): DTGVSQNPRHKITKRGQNVTFRCDPISEHNRLYWYRQTLGQGPEFLTYFQNEAQLEKSRLLSDRFSAERPKGSFSTLEIQRTEQGDSAMYLCASSSLAGDTQYFGPGTRLTVL.

This chain uses TRBV6-5 with TRBJ1-4; 7 nucleotides line up with TRBD1. CDR1 and CDR2 (germline): MNHEY, SVGAGI. The CDR3 extends over 14 amino acids. J lost 5 bases, V lost 7 bases, and 7 bases had no gene match. Written as DNA, the CDR3 is TGTGCCAGCACCTCTGGGACAGAAAATGAAAAACTGTTTTTT. Its protein product is CASTSGTENEKLFF.

The rearrangement links TRBV6-2 or TRBV6-3 to TRBJ1-2, with D uncertain. The V end lost 0 bases, the J end lost 5 bases, and 10 bases lay between the germline ends. The germline gives CDR1 MNHEY, CDR2 SVGEGT. CDR3 size: 14 residues. CDR3 bases: TGTGCCAGCAGTTACTCTGCAGGCCGGTATGGCTACACCTTC. It codes for CASSYSAGRYGYTF.

This chain links TRBV19 with TRBJ1-2; D is uncertain. This CDR3 region has 12 residues. Germline CDR1 LNHDA, CDR2 SQIVND (reference sequence). V shed 6 bases and J shed 5 bases, with 10 bases lying between them. CDR3 in DNA: TGTGCCAGTAGCCCCTCCGGGTATGGCTACACCTTC. This translates into CASSPSGYGYTF.

This clone has only one observation. The chain combines TRBV12-5 with TRBJ1-2, with D possibly being TRBD1 (5 bases). This CDR3 contains 12 residues. Germline V gene lookup returns CDR1 LGHNT and CDR2 FRNRAP. V gave up 1 base and J gave up 14 bases, with 14 bases separating them. CDR3 amino acids: CASGLAKDSPTF. The CDR3 coding sequence is TGTGCTAGTGGTTTGGCCAAAGACAGTCCAACCTTC.

The rearrangement uses TRBV28 and TRBJ2-2, with D perhaps matching TRBD1 (5 bases). V was trimmed by 3 bases and J by 4 bases, leaving 18 bases between them. Germline loops: CDR1 MDHEN, CDR2 SYDVKM. This CDR3 is 17 amino acids long. CDR3 DNA sequence: TGTGCCAGCAGTTTGTTGGGTGTCAGGGTGGGCACCGGGGAGCTGTTTTTT. It yields the protein CASSLLGVRVGTGELFF. Full variable domain (remainder filled in from reference TRBV28 and TRBJ2-2): DVKVTQSSRYLVKRTGEKVFLECVQDMDHENMFWYRQDPGLGLRLIYFSYDVKMKEKGDIPEGYSVSREKKERFSLILESASTNQTSMYLCASSLLGVRVGTGELFFGEGSRLTVL.

This chain uses TRBV2 with TRBJ2-2, with 14 nucleotides matching TRBD2. Germline CDR1 and CDR2: SNHLY and FYNNEI. This CDR3 region has 21 residues. V lost 5 bases and J lost 2; bases outside the gene matches: 16. The CDR3 loop is CASSFYLGTTSGGANTGELFF. The CDR3, as DNA: TGTGCCAGCAGTTTCTACCTGGGAACGACTAGCGGGGGGGCCAACACCGGGGAGCTGTTTTTT.

CDR3 DNA: TGTGCCATCGGACAGGCGGGTCAGCCCCAGCATTTT. This translates into CAIGQAGQPQHF. The chain employs TRBV10-3 and TRBJ1-5; 7 nucleotides align to TRBD1. The CDR3 runs 12 residues. The J segment lost 6 bases and the V segment lost 8 bases, leaving 4 bases of the junction unmatched. CDR1 is ENHRY, CDR2 SYGVKD, per germline.

CDR3 in amino acids: CSVGTILTGELFF. The CDR3 DNA is TGCAGCGTTGGGACAATCTTAACCGGGGAGCTGTTTTTT. The chain is built from TRBV29-1 and TRBJ2-2, with D possibly being TRBD1 (5 bases). The CDR3 spans 13 residues. With 4 bases removed from V and 5 bases from J, the gap between germline ends came to 11 bases. CDR1 SQVTM and CDR2 ANQGSEA come from the germline V gene.

The V gene is TRBV10-3, the J gene TRBJ1-6; no reliable D call. Trimming pared 2 bases from V and 6 bases from J, leaving 11 bases between. CDR3 size: 15 residues. Germline CDR1 reads ENHRY; CDR2 reads SYGVKD. CDR3 nucleotide sequence: TGTGCCATCAGTGAGAGGAGGGAAACTAATTCACCCCTCCACTTT. The encoded protein is CAISERRETNSPLHF.

The chain is built from TRBV25-1 and TRBJ1-1, with 9 nucleotides matching TRBD1. The CDR3 is 15 amino acids. V trimming: 5 bases; J trimming: 3 bases; junction bases outside the gene matches: 7. Per germline, CDR1 MGHDK and CDR2 SYGVNS. CDR3 nucleotides: TGTGCCAGCAGTCACGTGGACAGGGGCCACACTGAAGCTTTCTTT. It codes for CASSHVDRGHTEAFF.

The V and J genes are TRBV6-1 and TRBJ1-1; the match to TRBD1 covers 7 bases. The CDR3 sequence is 15 residues long. In germline, CDR1 is MNHNS, CDR2 SASEGT. The trim removed 3 bases at V and 0 bases at J, leaving 4 bases unmatched. The CDR3 is CASSDRGSMNTEAFF. For the CDR3, the DNA is TGTGCCAGCAGTGACAGGGGGTCCATGAACACTGAAGCTTTCTTT.

The chain recombines TRBV5-1 with TRBJ1-6; tentatively, D is TRBD1 (5 bases). The CDR3 contains 17 residues. Germline V CDR1 and CDR2: SGHRS, YFSETQ. The ends were cut back, 0 bases at V and 8 bases at J, with 18 bases in the middle. The DNA for the CDR3 is TGCGCCAGCAGCTTGGCGGGGGACTTCCCATCCTATTCACCCCTCCACTTT. Translation gives CASSLAGDFPSYSPLHF.

The rearrangement uses TRBV19 and TRBJ2-3; 7 bases map to TRBD2. Trimming took 6 bases from V and 1 from J; bases not matched to a gene: 7. Germline loops: CDR1 LNHDA, CDR2 SQIVND (reference sequence). The CDR3 is 15 amino acids. In nucleotides, the CDR3 is TGTGCCAGTAGCAAGGCGGGAGTTGGCACAGATACGCAGTATTTT. Protein: CASSKAGVGTDTQYF.

The chain employs TRBV5-4 and TRBJ2-3; D uncertain. Germline CDR1 is SGHNT and CDR2 is YYREEE (reference sequence). Trimming cost V 0 bases and J 5 bases, with 10 bases left between them. CDR3 size: 14 residues. CDR3 amino acids: CASSLGPALDTQYF. Written as DNA, the CDR3 is TGTGCCAGCAGCTTGGGCCCAGCGCTAGATACGCAGTATTTT.

J is TRBJ1-1 and V is TRBV7-9; no definite D call. The length of the CDR3 is 13 residues. V was shortened by 7 bases and J by 1 base, with 10 bases between the two germline ends. Germline V gene lookup returns CDR1 SEHNR and CDR2 FQNEAQ (reference sequence). CDR3: CASIVVPNTEAFF. The CDR3 region has the DNA TGTGCCAGCATAGTAGTCCCGAACACTGAAGCTTTCTTT.

This chain uses TRBV24-1 with TRBJ2-1, with TRBD1 as a possible D gene (5 bases). Germline-derived CDR1 and CDR2 are KGHDR and SFDVKD. V dropped 2 bases and J dropped 7 bases, with 14 bases sitting between them. This CDR3 comprises 15 residues. This chain's CDR3 is CATSDSPTESNEQFF. In nucleotides, the CDR3 is TGTGCCACCAGTGATTCCCCGACAGAGTCAAATGAGCAGTTCTTC.

V gene TRBV27 combines with J gene TRBJ2-6; D might be TRBD1 (5 bases). Trimming stripped 1 base from V and 0 bases from J, with 13 bases between. CDR3 length equals 18 residues. Germline CDR1 MNHEY, CDR2 SMNVEV (reference sequence). In DNA form, the CDR3 reads TGTGCCAGCAGTTTATGGCAGGGTACCGACTCTGGGGCCAACGTCCTGACTTTC. Its translation is CASSLWQGTDSGANVLTF.

This rearrangement joins TRBV6-6 to TRBJ1-1; D call uncertain. Germline V gene data show CDR1 as MNHNY and CDR2 as SVGAGI (reference sequence). Trimming stripped 10 bases from V and 0 bases from J, with 9 bases between. The CDR3 has 12 residues. CDR3 coding DNA: TGTGCCACCAAGCCCGTGAACACTGAAGCTTTCTTT. Translation gives CATKPVNTEAFF.

This clone was detected ten times or more. The V call is TRBV2, the J call TRBJ2-7; perhaps TRBD1 as D (5 bases). From germline, CDR1 is SNHLY and CDR2 FYNNEI. This CDR3 has 16 amino acids. V shed 3 bases and J shed 4 bases, with 19 bases lying between them. The CDR3: CASSEFRVSFVYEQYF. In nucleotides, the CDR3 is TGTGCCAGCAGTGAGTTCAGGGTTAGCTTTGTGTACGAGCAGTACTTC.

This clone was picked up one time. The V gene is TRBV2, the J gene TRBJ2-7; D not resolved. This CDR3 has 11 amino acids. V lost 3 bases to trimming and J lost 4 bases, with 4 bases between them. Germline assignment: CDR1 SNHLY and CDR2 FYNNEI. The CDR3 sequence is CASSERYEQYF. For the CDR3, the DNA is TGTGCCAGCAGTGAGAGGTACGAGCAGTACTTC.

This clone has a single count. This chain joins TRBV5-1 and TRBJ2-2; D is possibly TRBD1 (6 bases). Germline V CDR1 and CDR2: SGHRS, YFSETQ. The CDR3 has 18 amino acids. With 4 bases removed from V and 4 bases from J, the gap between germline ends came to 23 bases. Written as DNA, the CDR3 is TGCGCCAGCAGCCCCCTACTAACACAGGGCGAGGGCACCGGGGAGCTGTTTTTT. This encodes CASSPLLTQGEGTGELFF.

The chain uses TRBV6-5 and TRBJ1-3; 8 bases fit TRBD1. The CDR3 covers 15 residues. V was pared by 6 bases and J by 2 bases, with 6 bases of the junction left unmatched. Germline V lookup: CDR1 MNHEY, CDR2 SVGAGI. The CDR3 loop is CASSSRGHAGNTIYF. The CDR3, as DNA: TGTGCCAGCAGCTCCAGGGGGCACGCTGGAAACACCATATATTTT.

The chain has TRBV9 and TRBJ2-3, with TRBD2 matching 10 bases. The CDR3 totals 18 residues. V shed 2 bases and J 3 bases; nucleotides not matched to a gene: 12. Germline V gene data show CDR1 as SGDLS and CDR2 as YYNGEE. CDR3: CASSVDNPGLASTDTQYF. CDR3 coding DNA: TGTGCCAGCAGCGTTGACAATCCGGGACTAGCGTCGACAGATACGCAGTATTTT.